The rows below give T cell receptor beta chains drawn from one sample of a study of sequential checkpoint blockade in melanoma. Method: immunoSEQ multiplex PCR; TCRdb's copy keeps in-frame clones and lacks some. The repertoire holds 40,000 or so clones, with roughly 85% as singletons. The source was CD8+ T cells sorted from blood (inferred from file names), collected from a patient given nivolumab and ipilimumab in sequence. The receptors here all came from a human donor with melanoma. Each CDR3 is given with its conserved first and last residue. A D gene is named only where the DNA matches it firmly. Size is omitted from some rows. Given values are once, few, many or a class for expanded clones.

d_gene: -; abundance: -; j_gene: TRBJ1-2; v_gene: TRBV29-1; CDR3aa: CSARINYGYTF; CDR3nt: TGCAGCGCTAGGATTAACTATGGCTACACCTTC
d_gene: -; abundance: -; j_gene: TRBJ1-4; v_gene: TRBV5-6; CDR3aa: CASSLMEGPTREKLFF; CDR3nt: TGTGCCAGCAGCTTGATGGAGGGGCCTACGCGTGAAAAACTGTTTTTT
d_gene: -; abundance: -; j_gene: TRBJ2-1; v_gene: TRBV7-2; CDR3aa: CASSLGLYNEQFF; CDR3nt: TGTGCCAGCAGCTTAGGGCTTTACAATGAGCAGTTCTTC
d_gene: TRBD2; abundance: -; j_gene: TRBJ2-7; v_gene: TRBV11-2; CDR3aa: CASSLDPGLAGGLALYEQYF; CDR3nt: TGTGCCAGCAGCTTAGACCCGGGACTAGCGGGAGGGCTGGCCCTCTACGAGCAGTACTTC
d_gene: -; abundance: -; j_gene: TRBJ2-2; v_gene: TRBV6-1; CDR3aa: CASSEQARVSTGELFF; CDR3nt: TGTGCCAGCAGTGAACAGGCCAGGGTGAGCACCGGGGAGCTGTTTTTT
d_gene: TRBD1; abundance: -; j_gene: TRBJ2-7; v_gene: TRBV29-1; CDR3aa: CSVEVGQAYEQYF; CDR3nt: TGCAGCGTTGAAGTGGGACAGGCCTACGAGCAGTACTTC
d_gene: TRBD1; abundance: -; j_gene: TRBJ2-1; v_gene: TRBV6-4; CDR3aa: CASSDNGQGVSEQFF; CDR3nt: TGTGCCAGCAGTGACAATGGTCAGGGGGTGAGTGAGCAGTTCTTC
d_gene: -; abundance: -; j_gene: TRBJ2-7; v_gene: TRBV25-1; CDR3aa: CASSDRTDSSYEQYF; CDR3nt: TGTGCCAGCAGTGATCGGACGGACAGCTCCTACGAGCAGTACTTC
d_gene: TRBD1; abundance: -; j_gene: TRBJ2-1; v_gene: TRBV7-9; CDR3aa: CASSLQGDEQFF; CDR3nt: TGTGCCAGCAGTCTACAGGGGGATGAGCAGTTCTTC
d_gene: TRBD2; abundance: once; j_gene: TRBJ2-1; v_gene: TRBV28; CDR3aa: CASSSAMGAKREGSYNEQFF; CDR3nt: TGTGCCAGCAGTTCCGCTATGGGTGCGAAGCGGGAGGGGTCCTACAATGAGCAGTTCTTC
d_gene: TRBD2; abundance: once; j_gene: TRBJ2-1; v_gene: TRBV10-1; CDR3aa: CASSAGLAGSRSYNEQFF; CDR3nt: TGCGCCAGCAGCGCCGGACTAGCGGGATCCCGGTCCTACAATGAGCAGTTCTTC
d_gene: TRBD1; abundance: -; j_gene: TRBJ1-1; v_gene: TRBV4-3; CDR3aa: CASSQAPGQGGGEAFF; CDR3nt: TGCGCCAGCAGCCAAGCACCGGGACAGGGTGGAGGTGAAGCTTTCTTT
d_gene: TRBD1; abundance: -; j_gene: TRBJ2-7; v_gene: TRBV7-9; CDR3aa: CASSQVTGGSYEQYF; CDR3nt: TGTGCCAGCAGCCAAGTGACAGGGGGCTCCTACGAGCAGTACTTC
d_gene: -; abundance: -; j_gene: TRBJ2-2; v_gene: TRBV6-5; CDR3aa: CASSYSAGNTGELFF; CDR3nt: TGTGCCAGCAGTTACTCGGCAGGGAACACCGGGGAGCTGTTTTTT
d_gene: -; abundance: -; j_gene: TRBJ1-5; v_gene: TRBV19; CDR3aa: CASSILYSGANQPQHF; CDR3nt: TGTGCCAGTAGTATCCTCTATTCAGGGGCCAATCAGCCCCAGCATTTT
d_gene: TRBD1; abundance: -; j_gene: TRBJ2-2; v_gene: TRBV9; CDR3aa: CASSGEGAGTGELFF; CDR3nt: TGTGCCAGCAGCGGTGAGGGGGCGGGCACCGGGGAGCTGTTTTTT
d_gene: -; abundance: -; j_gene: TRBJ1-4; v_gene: TRBV27; CDR3aa: CASSPAIWAHEKLFF; CDR3nt: TGTGCCAGCAGTCCAGCAATCTGGGCCCATGAAAAACTGTTTTTT
d_gene: -; abundance: -; j_gene: TRBJ2-1; v_gene: TRBV5-1; CDR3aa: CASSLMRGSYNEQFF; CDR3nt: TGCGCCAGCAGCTTGATGAGGGGGTCCTACAATGAGCAGTTCTTC
d_gene: TRBD2; abundance: -; j_gene: TRBJ2-7; v_gene: TRBV27; CDR3aa: CASSHQLAGVGYEQYF; CDR3nt: TGTGCCAGCAGTCACCAACTAGCGGGAGTAGGGTACGAGCAGTACTTC
d_gene: -; abundance: few; j_gene: TRBJ2-1; v_gene: TRBV7-9; CDR3aa: CASSRSGSSYNEQFF; CDR3nt: TGTGCCAGCAGCCGTAGTGGTAGCTCCTACAATGAGCAGTTCTTC
d_gene: -; abundance: -; j_gene: TRBJ1-3; v_gene: TRBV28; CDR3aa: CASSPGGNTIYF; CDR3nt: TGTGCCAGCAGCCCGGGGGGAAACACCATATATTTT
d_gene: -; abundance: few; j_gene: TRBJ2-3; v_gene: TRBV10-3; CDR3aa: CAISDPPSYTQYF; CDR3nt: TGTGCCATCAGTGACCCCCCTAGCTATACGCAGTATTTT
d_gene: -; abundance: few; j_gene: TRBJ1-1; v_gene: TRBV5-6; CDR3aa: CASSARQIGNWAFF; CDR3nt: TGTGCCAGCAGCGCGCGGCAGATCGGTAACTGGGCTTTCTTT
d_gene: TRBD1; abundance: -; j_gene: TRBJ2-7; v_gene: TRBV27; CDR3aa: CASSLSQDRPTYEQYF; CDR3nt: TGTGCCAGCAGTTTAAGTCAGGACAGGCCAACCTACGAGCAGTACTTC
d_gene: -; abundance: -; j_gene: TRBJ1-1; v_gene: TRBV2; CDR3aa: CARGGTEAFF; CDR3nt: TGTGCCAGGGGGGGCACTGAAGCTTTCTTT
d_gene: -; abundance: few; j_gene: TRBJ1-1; v_gene: TRBV28; CDR3aa: CASSLGRGTEAFF; CDR3nt: TGTGCCAGCAGTTTGGGGAGGGGAACTGAAGCTTTCTTT
d_gene: TRBD1; abundance: -; j_gene: TRBJ1-1; v_gene: TRBV5-1; CDR3aa: CASSLETGQGPPEAFF; CDR3nt: TGCGCCAGCAGCTTGGAGACGGGACAGGGTCCCCCTGAAGCTTTCTTT
d_gene: -; abundance: -; j_gene: TRBJ1-1; v_gene: TRBV19; CDR3aa: CASSEPRSTEAFF; CDR3nt: TGTGCCAGTAGCGAACCGAGAAGCACTGAAGCTTTCTTT